A single sample is the source of the 5 T cell receptor beta chains below, sequenced in a study of cytomegalovirus exposure and HLA in healthy donors. Primers: 60 Vbeta forward and 13 Jbeta reverse. Sequencing was performed with immunoSEQ multiplex PCR; in TCRdb, only in-frame clones are kept and a portion is missing. In the table there are about 160,000 clones, roughly 70% of which are singletons. Sequencing used PBMCs. The receptors were sampled from a woman younger than 45 in good health and CMV-seronegative.

In its sample, this clone was seen a few times. The rearrangement joins TRBV7-9 to TRBJ2-3; TRBD2 agrees at 7 bases. The CDR3 runs to 13 residues. V lost 5 bases to trimming and J lost 5 bases; unmatched junction nucleotides: 4. Germline lookup yields CDR1 SEHNR and CDR2 FQNEAQ (reference sequence). CDR3 nucleotide sequence: TGTGCCAGCAGCCGTGGGAGGGTAGATACGCAGTATTTT. Translated, it gives CASSRGRVDTQYF.

The chain combines TRBV12-5 with TRBJ1-2, with 8 bases that match TRBD1. The CDR3 runs to 15 residues. With V trimmed by 5 bases and J by 4 bases, 9 bases remained unmatched. CDR1 is LGHNT and CDR2 is FRNRAP in the germline V gene. The CDR3, as DNA: TGTGCTAGTGGTCCCCGGACAGGGAAGGCCTATGGCTACACCTTC. Its protein product is CASGPRTGKAYGYTF.

This clone was seen a few times. This rearrangement joins TRBV19 to TRBJ2-7, with 10 positions matching TRBD2. The germline V gene has CDR1 LNHDA and CDR2 SQIVND (reference sequence). The CDR3 runs to 15 residues. J was trimmed by 3 bases and V by 6 bases; bases with no gene match: 8. As DNA, the CDR3 is TGTGCCAGTAGCCTCGGACTAGCGGACCTCTACGAGCAGTACTTC. It codes for CASSLGLADLYEQYF.

The J gene is TRBJ2-6, the V gene TRBV30; tentative D call: TRBD1 (5 bases). CDR3 length: 13 amino acids. Trimming took 3 bases from V and 4 from J, leaving 7 bases between them. Germline-derived CDR1 and CDR2 are GTSNPN and SVGIG (reference sequence). The CDR3 nucleotides read TGTGCCTGGAGGACAGCAGGGGCCAACGTCCTGACTTTC. The encoded protein is CAWRTAGANVLTF.

This chain uses TRBV29-1 with TRBJ2-7; TRBD1 matches 7 bases. The junction had 12 bases not matched to a gene; V was cut back by 6 bases and J by 7 bases. CDR3 length: 13 amino acids. In germline, CDR1 is SQVTM, CDR2 ANQGSEA. This CDR3 is CSVVRQGPREQYF. The CDR3 DNA reads as TGCAGCGTGGTCCGACAGGGCCCCAGGGAGCAGTACTTC.